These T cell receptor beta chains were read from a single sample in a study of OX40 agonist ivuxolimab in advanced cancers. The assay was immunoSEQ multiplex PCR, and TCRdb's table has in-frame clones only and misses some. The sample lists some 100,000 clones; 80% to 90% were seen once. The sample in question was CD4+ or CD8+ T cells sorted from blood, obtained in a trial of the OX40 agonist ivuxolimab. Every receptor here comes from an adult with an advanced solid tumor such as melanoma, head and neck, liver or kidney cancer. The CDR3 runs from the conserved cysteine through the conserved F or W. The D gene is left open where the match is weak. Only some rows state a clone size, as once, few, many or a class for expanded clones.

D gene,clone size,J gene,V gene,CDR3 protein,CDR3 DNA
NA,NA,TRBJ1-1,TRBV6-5,CASSYSGGTEAFF,TGTGCCAGCAGTTACTCAGGGGGCACTGAAGCTTTCTTT
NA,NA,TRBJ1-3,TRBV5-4,CASSLDRPGNTIYF,TGTGCCAGCAGCTTGGACAGACCTGGAAACACCATATATTTT
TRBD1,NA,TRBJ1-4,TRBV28,CASSRQGEEKLFF,TGTGCCAGCAGTCGACAGGGAGAGGAAAAACTGTTTTTT
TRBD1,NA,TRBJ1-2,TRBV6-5,CASSSTGGPHYGYTF,TGTGCCAGCAGTTCGACAGGGGGCCCTCACTATGGCTACACCTTC
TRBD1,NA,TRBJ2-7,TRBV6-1,CASSGGQAYYEQYF,TGTGCCAGCAGTGGAGGACAGGCGTACTACGAGCAGTACTTC
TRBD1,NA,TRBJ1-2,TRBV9,CASSAGGRQGVYGYTF,TGTGCCAGCAGCGCAGGGGGGCGACAGGGTGTCTATGGCTACACCTTC
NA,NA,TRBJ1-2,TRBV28,CASSLGGGYTF,TGTGCCAGCAGTTTAGGTGGGGGCTACACCTTC
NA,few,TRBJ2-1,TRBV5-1,CASSLGAGSNEQFF,TGCGCCAGCAGCTTGGGGGCCGGCAGCAATGAGCAGTTCTTC
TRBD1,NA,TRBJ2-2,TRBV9,CASSVGARQGKINTGELFF,TGTGCCAGCAGCGTAGGCGCCCGACAGGGAAAAATTAACACCGGGGAGCTGTTTTTT
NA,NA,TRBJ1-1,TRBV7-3,CASSQFPTVLNTEAFF,TGTGCCAGCAGCCAATTCCCGACAGTCTTGAACACTGAAGCTTTCTTT
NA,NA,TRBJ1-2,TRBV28,CASSPSARSRYGYTF,TGTGCCAGCAGTCCCAGTGCCCGGAGCAGGTATGGCTACACCTTC
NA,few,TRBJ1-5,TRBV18,CASSPQQDNQPQHF,TGTGCCAGCTCACCCCAGCAGGACAATCAGCCCCAGCATTTT
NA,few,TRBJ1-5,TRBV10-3,CAINREGGNQPQHF,TGTGCCATCAATAGGGAGGGCGGCAATCAGCCCCAGCATTTT
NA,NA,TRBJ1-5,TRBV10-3,CAISVSSNGQPQHF,TGTGCCATCAGTGTATCCAGTAATGGCCAGCCCCAGCATTTT
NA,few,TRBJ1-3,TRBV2,CASSERGTDLSGNTIYF,TGTGCCAGCAGTGAAAGAGGGACCGACCTCTCTGGAAACACCATATATTTT
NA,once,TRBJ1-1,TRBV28,CASSFIPSGGGENTEAFF,TGTGCCAGCAGTTTTATTCCTTCGGGGGGGGGTGAAAACACTGAAGCTTTCTTT
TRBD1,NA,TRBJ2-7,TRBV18,CASSPQGAQYEQYF,TGTGCCAGCTCACCACAGGGGGCACAGTACGAGCAGTACTTC
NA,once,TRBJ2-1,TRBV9,CASSVGGGSHEQFF,TGTGCCAGCAGCGTTGGTGGGGGGTCGCATGAGCAGTTCTTC
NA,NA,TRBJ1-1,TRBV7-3,CASSFGASHTGEAFF,TGTGCCAGCAGCTTTGGCGCCTCGCATACAGGCGAAGCTTTCTTT
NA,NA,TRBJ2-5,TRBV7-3,CASSFPGEGGQETQYF,TGTGCCAGCAGCTTCCCAGGGGAAGGGGGCCAAGAGACCCAGTACTTC
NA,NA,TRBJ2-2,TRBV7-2,CASSLDRGLTGELFF,TGTGCCAGCAGCTTAGACAGGGGACTCACCGGGGAGCTGTTTTTT
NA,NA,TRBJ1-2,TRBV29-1,CSVEGGHSAQGDYGYTF,TGCAGCGTTGAAGGTGGTCACAGCGCGCAAGGGGACTATGGCTACACCTTC
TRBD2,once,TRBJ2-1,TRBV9,CASSVGAGEEQFF,TGTGCCAGCAGCGTAGGAGCGGGGGAAGAGCAGTTCTTC
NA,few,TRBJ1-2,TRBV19,CASSISWRQDDYGYTF,TGTGCCAGTAGTATCTCGTGGAGGCAGGATGACTATGGCTACACCTTC
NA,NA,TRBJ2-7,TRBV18,CASSPGGDHEQYF,TGTGCCAGCTCACCAGGAGGGGACCACGAGCAGTACTTC
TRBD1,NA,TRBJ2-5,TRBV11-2,CASSLGQAETQYF,TGTGCCAGCAGCCTTGGACAGGCTGAGACCCAGTACTTC
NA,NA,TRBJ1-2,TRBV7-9,CASSPEAGGYGYTF,TGTGCCAGCAGCCCTGAGGCAGGCGGCTATGGCTACACCTTC
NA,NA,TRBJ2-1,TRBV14,CASSQAGNEQFF,TGTGCCAGCAGCCAAGCGGGGAATGAGCAGTTCTTC
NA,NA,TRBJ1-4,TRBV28,CASSQQWGTNEKLFF,TGTGCCAGCAGCCAACAGTGGGGTACTAATGAAAAACTGTTTTTT
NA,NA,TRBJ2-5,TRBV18,CASSGGQQETQYF,TGTGCCAGCTCAGGGGGCCAGCAAGAGACCCAGTACTTC
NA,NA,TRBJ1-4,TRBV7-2,CASSLVQGEKLFF,TGTGCCAGCAGCTTAGTACAGGGTGAAAAACTGTTTTTT
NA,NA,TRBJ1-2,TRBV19,CASQEDAGSRLGYTF,TGTGCCAGTCAGGAGGATGCGGGGAGCAGACTGGGGTACACCTTC
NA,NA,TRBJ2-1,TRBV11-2,CASSLTGGNTEQFF,TGTGCCAGCAGCTTGACTGGAGGTAACACTGAGCAGTTCTTC
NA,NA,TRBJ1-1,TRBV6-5,CASSREGGTEAFF,TGTGCCAGCAGCCGCGAGGGGGGCACTGAAGCTTTCTTT
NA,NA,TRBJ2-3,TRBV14,CASSLDVGPSTDTQYF,TGTGCCAGCAGCCTTGATGTAGGCCCTAGCACAGATACGCAGTATTTT
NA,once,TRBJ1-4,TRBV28,CASRRAGTQREKLFF,TGTGCCAGCAGGCGAGCCGGGACTCAGCGTGAAAAACTGTTTTTT
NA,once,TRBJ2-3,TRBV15,CATSMGVQDTQYF,TGTGCCACCAGCATGGGGGTTCAAGATACGCAGTATTTT
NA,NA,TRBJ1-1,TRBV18,CASSPAVQGLNTEAFF,TGTGCCAGCTCACCCGCAGTACAGGGACTGAACACTGAAGCTTTCTTT
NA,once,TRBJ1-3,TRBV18,CASSPLPYSSGNTIYF,TGTGCCAGCTCACCACTCCCCTATAGCTCTGGAAACACCATATATTTT
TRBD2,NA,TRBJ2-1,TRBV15,CATSREGLAGYNEQFF,TGTGCCACCAGCAGAGAAGGACTAGCGGGCTACAATGAGCAGTTCTTC
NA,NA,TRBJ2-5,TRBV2,CASKRVFNSGPRETQYF,TGTGCCAGCAAGAGGGTATTCAATAGCGGACCGAGGGAGACCCAGTACTTC
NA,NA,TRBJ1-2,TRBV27,CASRPGGQDYGYTF,TGTGCCAGCAGGCCCGGGGGGCAGGACTATGGCTACACCTTC
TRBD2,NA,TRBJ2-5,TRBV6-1,CASTFIAGVQETQYF,TGTGCCAGTACATTCATAGCGGGGGTGCAAGAGACCCAGTACTTC
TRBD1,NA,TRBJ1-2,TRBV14,CASGQDSDRVYGYTF,TGTGCCAGCGGCCAAGATAGTGACAGGGTCTATGGCTACACCTTC
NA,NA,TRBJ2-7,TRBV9,CASSPGTIPLYEQYF,TGTGCCAGCAGCCCCGGGACAATTCCCCTCTACGAGCAGTACTTC
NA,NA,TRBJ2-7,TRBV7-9,CASSSSPRSEQYF,TGTGCCAGCAGCTCCAGCCCCAGGAGCGAGCAGTACTTC
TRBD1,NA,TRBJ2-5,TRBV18,CASCLTGGYETQYF,TGTGCCAGCTGCCTGACAGGGGGCTATGAGACCCAGTACTTC
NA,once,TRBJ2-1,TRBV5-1,CASSFRQSSYNEQFF,TGCGCCAGCAGCTTTCGACAGAGCTCCTACAATGAGCAGTTCTTC
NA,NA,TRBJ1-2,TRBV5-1,CASSSGPGIYGYTF,TGCGCCAGCAGCTCGGGACCGGGAATTTATGGCTACACCTTC
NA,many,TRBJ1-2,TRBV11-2,CASSLSNLNYGYTF,TGTGCCAGCAGCTTATCGAACCTTAACTATGGCTACACCTTC
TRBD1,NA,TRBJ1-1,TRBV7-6,CASSLASGQGSRTEAFF,TGTGCCAGCAGCTTAGCATCGGGACAGGGGTCGCGGACTGAAGCTTTCTTT
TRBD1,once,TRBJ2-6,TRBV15,CATSTPATGAGANVLTF,TGTGCCACCAGCACCCCCGCTACAGGGGCTGGGGCCAACGTCCTGACTTTC
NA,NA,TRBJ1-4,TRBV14,CASSQMEEKLFF,TGTGCCAGCAGCCAAATGGAGGAAAAACTGTTTTTT
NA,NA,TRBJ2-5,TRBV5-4,CASSSHGSQETQYF,TGTGCCAGCAGCAGCCATGGCTCCCAAGAGACCCAGTACTTC